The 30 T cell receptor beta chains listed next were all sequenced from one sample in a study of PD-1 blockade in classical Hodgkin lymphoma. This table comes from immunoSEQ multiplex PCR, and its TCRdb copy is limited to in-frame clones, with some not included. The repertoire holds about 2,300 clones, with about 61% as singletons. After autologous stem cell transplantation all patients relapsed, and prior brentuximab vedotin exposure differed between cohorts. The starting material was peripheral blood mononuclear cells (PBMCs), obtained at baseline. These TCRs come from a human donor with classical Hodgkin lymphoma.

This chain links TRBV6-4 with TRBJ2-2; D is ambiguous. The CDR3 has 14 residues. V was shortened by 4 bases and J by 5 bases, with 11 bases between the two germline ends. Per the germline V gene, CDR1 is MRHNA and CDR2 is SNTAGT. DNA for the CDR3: TGTGCCAGCAGTGCTTCCCCTGGGACCGGGGAGCTGTTTTTT. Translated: CASSASPGTGELFF.

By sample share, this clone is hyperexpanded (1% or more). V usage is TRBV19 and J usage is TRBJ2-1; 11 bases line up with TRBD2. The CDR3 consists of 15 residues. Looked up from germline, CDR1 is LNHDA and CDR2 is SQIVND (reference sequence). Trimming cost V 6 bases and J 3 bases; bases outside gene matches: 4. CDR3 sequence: CASSQTSGDYNEQFF. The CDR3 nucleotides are TGTGCCAGTAGCCAGACTAGCGGGGACTACAATGAGCAGTTCTTC.

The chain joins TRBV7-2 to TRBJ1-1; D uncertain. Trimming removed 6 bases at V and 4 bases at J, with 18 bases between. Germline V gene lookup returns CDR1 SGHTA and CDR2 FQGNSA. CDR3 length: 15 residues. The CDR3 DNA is TGTGCCAGCAGTTTTTTGGGCGCTGAAGGCACTGAAGCTTTCTTT. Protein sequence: CASSFLGAEGTEAFF.

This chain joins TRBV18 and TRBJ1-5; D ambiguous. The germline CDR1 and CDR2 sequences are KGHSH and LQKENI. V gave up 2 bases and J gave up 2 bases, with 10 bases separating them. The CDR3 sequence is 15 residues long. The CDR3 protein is CASSPSGMGNQPQHF. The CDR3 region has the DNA TGTGCCAGCTCACCATCCGGGATGGGCAATCAGCCCCAGCATTTT.

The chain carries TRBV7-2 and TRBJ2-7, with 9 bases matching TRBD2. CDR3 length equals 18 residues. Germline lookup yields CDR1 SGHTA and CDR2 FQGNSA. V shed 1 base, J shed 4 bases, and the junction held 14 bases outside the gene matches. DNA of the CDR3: TGTGCCAGCAGCTTAGTCCGGGCGCGGTTTAGCGGGGGATACGAGCAGTACTTC. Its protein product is CASSLVRARFSGGYEQYF.

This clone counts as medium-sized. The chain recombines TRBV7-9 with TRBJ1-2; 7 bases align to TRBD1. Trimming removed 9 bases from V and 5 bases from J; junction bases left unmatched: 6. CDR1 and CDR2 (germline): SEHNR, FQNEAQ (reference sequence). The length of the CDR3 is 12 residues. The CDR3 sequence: CASTQGDYGYTF. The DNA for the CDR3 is TGTGCCAGTACCCAGGGGGATTATGGCTACACCTTC.

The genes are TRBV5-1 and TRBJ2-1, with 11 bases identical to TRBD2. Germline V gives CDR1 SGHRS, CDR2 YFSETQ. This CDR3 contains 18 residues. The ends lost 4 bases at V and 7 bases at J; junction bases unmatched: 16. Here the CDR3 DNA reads TGCGCCAGCAGCCCGCAAGGGGGGCTAGCGGGGGGTCGAAATGAGCAGTTCTTC. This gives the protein CASSPQGGLAGGRNEQFF.

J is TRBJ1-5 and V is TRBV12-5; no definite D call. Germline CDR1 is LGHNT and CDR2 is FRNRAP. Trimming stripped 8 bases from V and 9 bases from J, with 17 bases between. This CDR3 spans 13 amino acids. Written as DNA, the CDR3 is TGTGCTAGTACATCACAGTCGGATCTGCCCCAGCATTTT. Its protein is CASTSQSDLPQHF.

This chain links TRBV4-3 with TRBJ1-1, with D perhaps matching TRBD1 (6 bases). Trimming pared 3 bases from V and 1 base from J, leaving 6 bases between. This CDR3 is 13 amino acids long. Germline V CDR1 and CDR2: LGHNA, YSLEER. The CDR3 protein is CASSQTGNTEAFF. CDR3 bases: TGCGCCAGCAGCCAGACAGGGAACACTGAAGCTTTCTTT.

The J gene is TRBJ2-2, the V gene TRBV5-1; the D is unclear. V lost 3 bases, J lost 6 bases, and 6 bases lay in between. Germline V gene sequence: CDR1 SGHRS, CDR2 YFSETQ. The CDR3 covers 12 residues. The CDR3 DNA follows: TGCGCCAGCAGCTGGGGATCCGGGGAGCTGTTTTTT. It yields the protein CASSWGSGELFF.

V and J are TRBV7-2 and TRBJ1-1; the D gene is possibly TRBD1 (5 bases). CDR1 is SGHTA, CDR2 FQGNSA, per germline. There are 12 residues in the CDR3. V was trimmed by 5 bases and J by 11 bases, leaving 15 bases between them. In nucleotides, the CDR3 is TGTGCCAGCAGCCCACTACCAGGGTCGGCTTTCTTT. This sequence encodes CASSPLPGSAFF.

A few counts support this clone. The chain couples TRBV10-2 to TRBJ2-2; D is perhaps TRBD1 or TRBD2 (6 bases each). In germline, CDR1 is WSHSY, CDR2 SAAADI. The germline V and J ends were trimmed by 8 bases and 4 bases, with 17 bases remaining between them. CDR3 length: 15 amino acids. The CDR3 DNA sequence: TGCGCCAGCCGGGTGGGGGGCGTTAGCACCGGGGAGCTGTTTTTT. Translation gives CASRVGGVSTGELFF.

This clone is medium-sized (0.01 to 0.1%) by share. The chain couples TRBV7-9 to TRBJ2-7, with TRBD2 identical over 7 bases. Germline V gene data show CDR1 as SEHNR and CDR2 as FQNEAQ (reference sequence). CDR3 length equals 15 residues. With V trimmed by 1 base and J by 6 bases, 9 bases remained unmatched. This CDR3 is CASSLGGLASGEQYF. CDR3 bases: TGTGCCAGCAGCTTAGGGGGGTTGGCTAGCGGCGAGCAGTACTTC.

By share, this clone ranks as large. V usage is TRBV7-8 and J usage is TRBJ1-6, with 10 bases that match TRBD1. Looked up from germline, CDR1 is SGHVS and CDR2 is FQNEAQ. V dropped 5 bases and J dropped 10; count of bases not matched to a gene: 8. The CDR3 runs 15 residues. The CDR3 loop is CASSLGTGAESPLHF. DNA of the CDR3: TGTGCCAGCAGCCTCGGGACAGGGGCTGAATCACCCCTCCACTTT.

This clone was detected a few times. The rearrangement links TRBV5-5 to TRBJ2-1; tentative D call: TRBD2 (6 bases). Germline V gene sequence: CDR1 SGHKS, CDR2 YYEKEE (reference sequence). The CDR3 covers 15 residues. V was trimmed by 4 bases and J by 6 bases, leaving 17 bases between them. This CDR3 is CASSRGGEGRNEQFF. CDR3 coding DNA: TGTGCCAGCAGCCGGGGCGGGGAAGGTCGCAATGAGCAGTTCTTC.

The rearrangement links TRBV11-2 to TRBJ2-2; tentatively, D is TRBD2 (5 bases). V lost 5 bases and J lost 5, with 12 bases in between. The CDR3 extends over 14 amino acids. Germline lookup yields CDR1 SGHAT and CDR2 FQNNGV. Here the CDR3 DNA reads TGTGCCAGCAGCCGAGGTCGGGGAACCGGGGAGCTGTTTTTT. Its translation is CASSRGRGTGELFF.

In DNA, the CDR3 is TGTGCCAGCTCACCACCGGGACTACTATCCTACGAGCAGTACTTC. The encoded protein is CASSPPGLLSYEQYF. The genes are TRBV18 and TRBJ2-5, with TRBD2 identical over 7 bases. The J call may not be correct, given that the DNA end is closer to TRBJ2-7. The germline CDR1 and CDR2 sequences are KGHSH and LQKENI. This CDR3 contains 15 residues.

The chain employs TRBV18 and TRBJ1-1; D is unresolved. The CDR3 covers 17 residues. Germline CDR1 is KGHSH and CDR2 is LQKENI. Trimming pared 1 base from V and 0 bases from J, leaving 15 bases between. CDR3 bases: TGTGCCAGCTCACCACGGAGGGCTGGGGATTTGAACACTGAAGCTTTCTTT. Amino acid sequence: CASSPRRAGDLNTEAFF.

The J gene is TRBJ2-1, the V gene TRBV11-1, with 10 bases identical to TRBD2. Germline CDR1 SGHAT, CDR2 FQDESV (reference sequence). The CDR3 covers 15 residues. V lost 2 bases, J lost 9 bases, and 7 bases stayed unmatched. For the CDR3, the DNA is TGTGCCAGCAGCTTAAGCGGGGGGGCCAATTTTGAGCAGTTCTTC. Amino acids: CASSLSGGANFEQFF.

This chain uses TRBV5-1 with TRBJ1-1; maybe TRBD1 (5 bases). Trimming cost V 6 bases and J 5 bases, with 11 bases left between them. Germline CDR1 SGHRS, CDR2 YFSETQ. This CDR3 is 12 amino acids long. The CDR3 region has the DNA TGCGCCAGCAACTTCGGGGGGACTGAAGCTTTCTTT. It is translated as CASNFGGTEAFF.

CDR3 coding DNA: TGCAGCGTTGAACTGAGCCCGCAAAGGACCGCGAACTACGAGCAGTACTTC. It is translated as CSVELSPQRTANYEQYF. The chain links TRBV29-1 to TRBJ2-7; no reliable D call. Germline CDR1 SQVTM, CDR2 ANQGSEA. V lost 2 bases and J 3 bases, leaving 23 bases between the germline ends. This CDR3 region has 17 residues.

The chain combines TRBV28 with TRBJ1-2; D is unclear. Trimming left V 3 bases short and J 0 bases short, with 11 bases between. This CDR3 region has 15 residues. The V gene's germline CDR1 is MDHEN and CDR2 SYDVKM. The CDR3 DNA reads TGTGCCAGCAGTTTGGCAGGATCAGCTAACTATGGCTACACCTTC. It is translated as CASSLAGSANYGYTF.

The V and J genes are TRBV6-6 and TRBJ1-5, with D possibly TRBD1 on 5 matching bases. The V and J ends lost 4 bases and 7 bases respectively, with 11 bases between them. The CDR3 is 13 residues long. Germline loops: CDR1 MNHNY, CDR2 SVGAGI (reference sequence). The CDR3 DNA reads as TGTGCCAGCAGTTTAGGGACCGGACAGCCCCAGCATTTT. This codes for CASSLGTGQPQHF.

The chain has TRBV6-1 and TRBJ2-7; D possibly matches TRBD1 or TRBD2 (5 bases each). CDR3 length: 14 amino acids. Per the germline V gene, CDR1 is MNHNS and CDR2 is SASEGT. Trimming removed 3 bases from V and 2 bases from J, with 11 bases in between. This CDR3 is CASSDVGRAYEQYF. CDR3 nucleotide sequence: TGTGCCAGCAGTGACGTGGGACGGGCCTACGAGCAGTACTTC.

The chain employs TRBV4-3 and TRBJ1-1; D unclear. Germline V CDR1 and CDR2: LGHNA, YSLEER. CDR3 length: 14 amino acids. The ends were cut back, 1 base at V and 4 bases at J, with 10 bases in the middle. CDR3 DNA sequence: TGCGCCAGCAGCCAAGGTGTTTCGGTCACTGAAGCTTTCTTT. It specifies CASSQGVSVTEAFF.

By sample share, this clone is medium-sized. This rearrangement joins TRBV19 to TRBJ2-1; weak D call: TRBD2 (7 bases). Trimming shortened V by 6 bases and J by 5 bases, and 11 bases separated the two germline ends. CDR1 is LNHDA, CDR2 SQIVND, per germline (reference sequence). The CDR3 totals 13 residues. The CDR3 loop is CASSRGGNNEQFF. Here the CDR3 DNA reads TGTGCCAGTAGCAGGGGAGGGAACAATGAGCAGTTCTTC.

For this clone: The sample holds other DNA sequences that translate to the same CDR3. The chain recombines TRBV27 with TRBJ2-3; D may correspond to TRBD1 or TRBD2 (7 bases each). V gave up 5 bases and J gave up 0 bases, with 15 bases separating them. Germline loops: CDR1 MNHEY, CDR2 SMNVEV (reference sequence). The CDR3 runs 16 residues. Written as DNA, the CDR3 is TGTGCCAGCAGTCCAGGGGGGGGGCCGAGCACAGATACGCAGTATTTT. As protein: CASSPGGGPSTDTQYF.

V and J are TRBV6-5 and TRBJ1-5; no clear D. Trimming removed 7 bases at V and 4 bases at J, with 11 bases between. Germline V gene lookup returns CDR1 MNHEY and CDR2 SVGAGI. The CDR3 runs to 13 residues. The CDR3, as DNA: TGTGCCAGCACTTCGACAAATAATCAGCCCCAGCATTTT. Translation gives CASTSTNNQPQHF.

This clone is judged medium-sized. CDR3: CASSIGAGGNEQFF. CDR3 nucleotide sequence: TGTGCCAGTAGTATAGGGGCAGGGGGCAATGAGCAGTTCTTC. This chain uses TRBV19 with TRBJ2-1, with 7 bases matching TRBD1. The CDR3 runs 14 residues. From germline, CDR1 is LNHDA and CDR2 SQIVND (reference sequence). The junction had 3 bases not matched to a gene; V was cut back by 1 base and J by 6 bases.

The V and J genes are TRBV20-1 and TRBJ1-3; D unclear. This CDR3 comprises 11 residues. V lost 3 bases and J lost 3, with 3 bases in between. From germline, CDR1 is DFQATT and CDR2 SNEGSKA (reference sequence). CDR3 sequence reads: CSASGGNTIYF. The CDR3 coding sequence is TGCAGTGCTAGTGGTGGAAACACCATATATTTT.